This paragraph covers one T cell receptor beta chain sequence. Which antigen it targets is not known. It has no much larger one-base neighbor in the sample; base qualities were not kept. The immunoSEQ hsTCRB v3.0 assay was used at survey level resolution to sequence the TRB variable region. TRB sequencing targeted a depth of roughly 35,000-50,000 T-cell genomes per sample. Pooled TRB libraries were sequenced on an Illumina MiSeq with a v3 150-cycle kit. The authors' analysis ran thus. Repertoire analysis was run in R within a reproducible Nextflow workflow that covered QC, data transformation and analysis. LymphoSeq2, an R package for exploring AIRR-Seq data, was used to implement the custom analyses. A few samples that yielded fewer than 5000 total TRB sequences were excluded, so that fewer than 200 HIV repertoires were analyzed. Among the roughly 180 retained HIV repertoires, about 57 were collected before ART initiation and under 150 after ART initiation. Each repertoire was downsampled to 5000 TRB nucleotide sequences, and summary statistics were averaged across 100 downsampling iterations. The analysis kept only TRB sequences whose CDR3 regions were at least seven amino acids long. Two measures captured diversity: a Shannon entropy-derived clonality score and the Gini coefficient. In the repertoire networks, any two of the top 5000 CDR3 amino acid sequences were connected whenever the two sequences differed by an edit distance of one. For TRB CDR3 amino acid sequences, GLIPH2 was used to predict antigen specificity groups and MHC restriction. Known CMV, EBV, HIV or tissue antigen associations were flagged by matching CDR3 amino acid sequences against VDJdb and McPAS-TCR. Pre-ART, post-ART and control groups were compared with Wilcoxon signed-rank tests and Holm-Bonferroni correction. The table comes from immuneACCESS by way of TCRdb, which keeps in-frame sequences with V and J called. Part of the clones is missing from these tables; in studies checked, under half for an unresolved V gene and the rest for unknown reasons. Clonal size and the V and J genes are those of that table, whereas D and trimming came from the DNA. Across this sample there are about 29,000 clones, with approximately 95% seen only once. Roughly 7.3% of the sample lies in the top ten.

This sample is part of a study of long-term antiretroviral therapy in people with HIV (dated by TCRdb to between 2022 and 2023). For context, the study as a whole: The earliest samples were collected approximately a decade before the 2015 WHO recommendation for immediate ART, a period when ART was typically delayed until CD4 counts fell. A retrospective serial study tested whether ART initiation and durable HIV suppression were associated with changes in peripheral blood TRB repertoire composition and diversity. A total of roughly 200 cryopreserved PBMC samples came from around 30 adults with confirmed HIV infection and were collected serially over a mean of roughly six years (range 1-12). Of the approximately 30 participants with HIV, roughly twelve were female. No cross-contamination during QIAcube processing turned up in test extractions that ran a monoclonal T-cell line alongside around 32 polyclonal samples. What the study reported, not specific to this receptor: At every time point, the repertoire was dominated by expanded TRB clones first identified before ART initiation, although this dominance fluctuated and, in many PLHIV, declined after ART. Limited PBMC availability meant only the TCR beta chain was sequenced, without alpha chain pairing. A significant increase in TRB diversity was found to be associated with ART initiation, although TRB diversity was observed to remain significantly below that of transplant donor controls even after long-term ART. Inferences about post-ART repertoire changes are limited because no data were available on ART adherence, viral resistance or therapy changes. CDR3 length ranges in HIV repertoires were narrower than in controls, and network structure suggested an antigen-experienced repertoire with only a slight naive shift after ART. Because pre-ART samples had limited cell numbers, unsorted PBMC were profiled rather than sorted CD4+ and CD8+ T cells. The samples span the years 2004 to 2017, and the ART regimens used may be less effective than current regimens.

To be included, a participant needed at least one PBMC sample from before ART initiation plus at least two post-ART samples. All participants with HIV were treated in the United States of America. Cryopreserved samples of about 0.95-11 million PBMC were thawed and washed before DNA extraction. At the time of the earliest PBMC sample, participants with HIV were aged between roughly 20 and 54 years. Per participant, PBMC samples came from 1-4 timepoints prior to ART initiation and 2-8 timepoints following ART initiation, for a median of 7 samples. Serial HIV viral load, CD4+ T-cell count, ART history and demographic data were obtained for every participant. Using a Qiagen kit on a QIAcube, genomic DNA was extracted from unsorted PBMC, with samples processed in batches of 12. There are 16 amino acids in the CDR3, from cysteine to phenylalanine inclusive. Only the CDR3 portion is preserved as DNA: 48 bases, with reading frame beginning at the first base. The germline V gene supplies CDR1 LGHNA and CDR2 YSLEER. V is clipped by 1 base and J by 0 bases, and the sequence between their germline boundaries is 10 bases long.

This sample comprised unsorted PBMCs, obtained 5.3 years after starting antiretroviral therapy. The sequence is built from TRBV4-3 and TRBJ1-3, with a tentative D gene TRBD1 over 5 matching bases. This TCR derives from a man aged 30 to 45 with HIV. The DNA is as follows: TGCGCCAGCAGCCAAGTTTGGGGCATCTCTGGAAACACCATATATTTT. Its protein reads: CASSQVWGISGNTIYF.